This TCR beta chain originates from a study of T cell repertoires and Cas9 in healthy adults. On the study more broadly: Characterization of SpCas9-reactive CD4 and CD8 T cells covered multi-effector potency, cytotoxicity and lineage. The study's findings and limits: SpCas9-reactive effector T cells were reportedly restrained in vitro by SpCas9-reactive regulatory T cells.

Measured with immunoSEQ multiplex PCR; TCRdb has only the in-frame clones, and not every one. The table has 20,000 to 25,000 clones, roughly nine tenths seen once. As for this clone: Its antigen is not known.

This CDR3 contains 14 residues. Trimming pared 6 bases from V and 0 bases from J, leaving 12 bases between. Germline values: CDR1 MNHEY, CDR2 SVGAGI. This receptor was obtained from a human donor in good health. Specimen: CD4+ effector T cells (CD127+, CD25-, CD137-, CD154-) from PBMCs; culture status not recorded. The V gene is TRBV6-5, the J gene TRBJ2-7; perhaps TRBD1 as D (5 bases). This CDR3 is CASSARQNSYEQYF. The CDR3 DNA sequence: TGTGCCAGCAGCGCCAGACAGAACTCCTACGAGCAGTACTTC.